These 25 T cell receptor beta chains share one sample of origin, sequenced in a study of Graves' ophthalmopathy and Graves' hyperthyroidism. As the template, RNA transcripts were used to amplify TCR beta CDR3 regions. After a first-round RT-PCR with HTBI primers, a second-round multiplex PCR was run. Using its own MiXCR run on the multiplex PCR reads, TCRdb lists one record per CDR3 protein. The sample records 600,000 to 700,000 distinct CDR3 sequences, 35% to 50% being singletons. The sample comprised peripheral blood. The origin of the receptors is an adult man with Graves' ophthalmopathy.

This clonotype was found many times. V usage is TRBV7-9 and J usage is TRBJ1-3, with no clear D. With 5 bases removed from V and 7 bases from J, the gap between germline ends came to 9 bases. Per the germline V gene, CDR1 is SEHNR and CDR2 is FQNEAQ (reference sequence). This CDR3 spans 12 amino acids. The DNA for the CDR3 is TGTGCCAGCAGCCCGCCTGTCAACACCATATATTTT. Translated: CASSPPVNTIYF.

The J gene is TRBJ1-1, the V gene TRBV30, with 11 bases lining up with TRBD1. This CDR3 comprises 15 residues. Germline loops: CDR1 GTSNPN, CDR2 SVGIG (reference sequence). After removal of 3 bases from V and 3 bases from J, the junction contained 6 bases not matched to a gene. The CDR3 DNA is TGTGCCTGGAGAGGACAGGGGGCGCAGGACACTGAAGCTTTCTTT. Amino acids: CAWRGQGAQDTEAFF. Using reference TRBV30 and TRBJ1-1 for the parts outside the CDR3, the full variable domain is SQTIHQWPATLVQPVGSPLSLECTVEGTSNPNLYWYRQAAGRGLQLLFYSVGIGQISSEVPQNLSASRPQDRQFILSSKKLLLSDSGFYLCAWRGQGAQDTEAFFGQGTRLTVV.

The chain joins TRBV7-3 to TRBJ2-2; D is possibly TRBD2 (6 bases). Germline V gene sequence: CDR1 SGHTA, CDR2 FQGTGA. The length of the CDR3 is 15 residues. V was trimmed by 6 bases and J by 5 bases, leaving 16 bases between them. The CDR3 DNA reads as TGTGCCAGCAGGTTTGGAGGGAGCAGGACCGGGGAGCTGTTTTTT. Translation: CASRFGGSRTGELFF.

At least ten counts were recorded for this clonotype. This rearrangement joins TRBV5-1 to TRBJ1-2; D is undetermined. Germline CDR1 SGHRS, CDR2 YFSETQ. The V end was cut by 0 bases, the J end by 9 bases, with 9 bases between. The CDR3 is made up of 12 amino acids. The CDR3 loop reads CASSLDTMSYTF. The DNA of the CDR3 is TGCGCCAGCAGCTTGGACACTATGAGCTACACCTTC.

This clonotype was observed many times. The DNA of the CDR3 is TGTGCCACCAGACAGGGGGCTGGGGAGACCCAGTACTTC. This gives the protein CATRQGAGETQYF. This sequence joins TRBV10-3 and TRBJ2-5; TRBD1 agrees at 10 bases. This CDR3 contains 13 residues. The J segment lost 5 bases and the V segment lost 10 bases, leaving 7 bases of the junction unmatched. Germline CDR1 ENHRY, CDR2 SYGVKD.

This clonotype was picked up many times. The chain joins TRBV20-1 to TRBJ2-7, with TRBD2 matching 8 bases. CDR3 size: 14 residues. CDR1 DFQATT and CDR2 SNEGSKA come from the germline V gene (reference sequence). The J segment lost 4 bases and the V segment lost 6 bases, leaving 11 bases of the junction unmatched. This CDR3 reads CSASDAGGVYEQYF. The CDR3 DNA reads as TGCAGTGCATCGGACGCGGGGGGCGTATACGAGCAGTACTTC.

To note about this clonotype: A much larger clone is a single base away; this may be a read error. The V gene is TRBV13, the J gene TRBJ2-7, with 9 nucleotides matching TRBD1. The CDR3 covers 14 residues. Germline-derived CDR1 and CDR2 are PRHDT and FYEKMQ (reference sequence). The junction had 9 bases not matched to a gene; V was cut back by 8 bases and J by 4 bases. The chain's CDR3 is CASGLQGARYEQYV. The CDR3 DNA reads TGTGCCAGCGGACTACAGGGGGCCAGGTACGAGCAGTACGTC.

This clonotype was recorded at least ten times. CDR3: CSARTDRAYGYTF. The CDR3 DNA is TGCAGTGCTAGAACGGACAGGGCCTATGGCTACACCTTC. The chain joins TRBV20-1 to TRBJ1-2, with 8 bases that match TRBD1. Germline CDR1 and CDR2: DFQATT and SNEGSKA (reference sequence). The V and J ends lost 2 bases and 4 bases, in that order; junction bases with no gene match: 3. The CDR3 covers 13 residues.

The chain employs TRBV2 and TRBJ1-4; 9 nucleotides agree with TRBD1. Germline V gives CDR1 SNHLY, CDR2 FYNNEI. V shed 6 bases, J shed 8 bases, and the junction held 4 bases outside the gene matches. CDR3 length: 13 residues. CDR3 residues: CASRGTGQEKLFF. The CDR3 DNA is TGTGCCAGCAGGGGGACAGGGCAAGAAAAACTGTTTTTT.

This clonotype was observed a handful of times. The J gene is TRBJ2-7, the V gene TRBV7-9, with 7 bases fitting TRBD1. The germline V gene has CDR1 SEHNR and CDR2 FQNEAQ (reference sequence). V dropped 6 bases and J dropped 2; count of bases not matched to a gene: 10. This CDR3 region has 15 residues. For the CDR3, the DNA is TGTGCCAGCAGTTACGGACAGGCTGGCACCTACGAGCAGTACTTC. Its protein product is CASSYGQAGTYEQYF.

The gene calls are TRBV10-3 and TRBJ2-7, with 7 bases fitting TRBD1. V lost 11 bases and J lost 2; bases outside the gene matches: 15. Germline V gene data show CDR1 as ENHRY and CDR2 as SYGVKD. The CDR3 extends over 15 amino acids. The CDR3 DNA reads TGTGCCTGCAGCACCCAAGCCGGGACAGCCTACGAGCAGTACTTC. It yields the protein CACSTQAGTAYEQYF.

The chain combines TRBV2 with TRBJ1-6; 9 bases match TRBD1. CDR3 length: 15 amino acids. Trimming at V came to 4 bases and at J to 6 bases, leaving 4 bases not matched to a gene. Germline values: CDR1 SNHLY, CDR2 FYNNEI. The CDR3 coding sequence is TGTGCCAGCAGTGTACCGGGACAGGGTAATTCACCCCTCCACTTT. This sequence encodes CASSVPGQGNSPLHF. Full variable domain (remainder filled in from reference TRBV2 and TRBJ1-6): EPEVTQTPSHQVTQMGQEVILRCVPISNHLYFYWYRQILGQKVEFLVSFYNNEISEKSEIFDDQFSVERPDGSNFTLKIRSTKLEDSAMYFCASSVPGQGNSPLHFGNGTRLTVT.

The CDR3 DNA follows: TGTGCCACCAGCAGCCACCCCGGGACAGGCTACGAGCAGTACTTC. It codes for CATSSHPGTGYEQYF. V usage is TRBV15 and J usage is TRBJ2-7; 8 bases line up with TRBD1. The CDR3 spans 15 residues. The junction had 7 bases not matched to a gene; V was cut back by 3 bases and J by 3 bases. Germline assignment: CDR1 LNHNV and CDR2 YYDKDF (reference sequence).

This clonotype showed up many times. The chain joins TRBV6-6 to TRBJ2-2, with D perhaps TRBD1 (5 bases). Germline CDR1 reads MNHNY; CDR2 reads SVGAGI (reference sequence). This CDR3 is 13 amino acids long. Trimming left V 5 bases short and J 7 bases short, with 11 bases between. The DNA of the CDR3 is TGTGCCAGCAGTCTCGACAGCCGCGGGGAGCTGTTTTTT. Translation gives CASSLDSRGELFF.

The chain employs TRBV12-5 and TRBJ1-1; 9 bases match TRBD1. CDR3 length: 14 residues. J lost 2 bases, V lost 4 bases, and 2 bases had no gene match. CDR1 and CDR2 from the germline V gene are LGHNT and FRNRAP. CDR3 loop: CASGWGQGNTEAFF. The CDR3 DNA reads TGTGCTAGTGGTTGGGGACAGGGAAACACTGAAGCTTTCTTT. The complete variable domain, with remaining parts taken from reference TRBV12-5 and TRBJ1-1, reads DARVTQTPRHKVTEMGQEVTMRCQPILGHNTVFWYRQTMMQGLELLAYFRNRAPLDDSGMPKDRFSAEMPDATLATLKIQPSEPRDSAVYFCASGWGQGNTEAFFGQGTRLTVV.

This clonotype came up many times. This sequence joins TRBV9 and TRBJ1-2, with TRBD1 identical over 9 bases. V lost 4 bases and J lost 7; bases outside the gene matches: 8. CDR1 is SGDLS and CDR2 is YYNGEE in the germline V gene. The CDR3 is 14 amino acids. CDR3 DNA: TGTGCCAGCAGCCCTCAGGGACAGGGATTTGGCTACACCTTC. Translated: CASSPQGQGFGYTF.

The sample holds many counts of this clonotype. This sequence joins TRBV10-3 and TRBJ1-4; no firm D call. The CDR3 length is 18 residues. The germline V gene encodes CDR1 ENHRY and CDR2 SYGVKD. V dropped 2 bases and J dropped 0 bases, with 16 bases sitting between them. This CDR3 is CAISERYGQSATNEKLFF. The CDR3 DNA reads as TGTGCCATCAGTGAGAGATATGGGCAGAGTGCAACTAATGAAAAACTGTTTTTT.

This clonotype was counted ten times or more. The gene calls are TRBV5-8 and TRBJ1-1, with a tentative D call TRBD1 (5 bases). The germline V gene encodes CDR1 SGHTS and CDR2 YDEGEE. CDR3 length equals 15 residues. V was cut by 4 bases and J by 1 base, with 14 bases left in between. CDR3 DNA: TGTGCCAGCAGCCTAAACAGGTTTTCGAACACTGAAGCTTTCTTT. This sequence encodes CASSLNRFSNTEAFF.

Many counts were recorded for this clonotype. The chain employs TRBV2 and TRBJ2-7, with 9 bases fitting TRBD1. Trimming cost V 6 bases and J 5 bases; bases outside gene matches: 8. The CDR3 is made up of 14 amino acids. The germline CDR1 and CDR2 sequences are SNHLY and FYNNEI. The CDR3 protein is CASRRGQGLDEQYF. The CDR3 nucleotides are TGTGCCAGCAGGAGGGGACAGGGTCTGGACGAGCAGTACTTC.

The chain couples TRBV29-1 to TRBJ1-1; D unresolved. The CDR3 length is 13 residues. V was cut by 6 bases and J by 8 bases, with 19 bases left in between. The germline gives CDR1 SQVTM, CDR2 ANQGSEA. The CDR3 DNA reads TGCAGCGTCGCCGGGAGGTCTGCTCCAGAAGCTTTCTTT. Its translation: CSVAGRSAPEAFF. Together with reference TRBV29-1 and TRBJ1-1, the CDR3 gives the full variable domain: SAVISQKPSRDICQRGTSLTIQCQVDSQVTMMFWYRQQPGQSLTLIATANQGSEATYESGFVIDKFPISRPNLTFSTLTVSNMSPEDSSIYLCSVAGRSAPEAFFGQGTRLTVV.

In this sample, this clonotype turned up many times. V usage is TRBV19 and J usage is TRBJ2-5, with a possible D match to TRBD2 (5 bases). The CDR3 runs 14 residues. Germline V gene data show CDR1 as LNHDA and CDR2 as SQIVND (reference sequence). The germline V and J ends were trimmed by 8 bases and 1 base, with 14 bases remaining between them. The CDR3 sequence is CASGDLGSQETQYF. CDR3 DNA sequence: TGTGCCAGTGGTGACTTGGGGAGCCAAGAGACCCAGTACTTC. Full variable domain (remainder filled in from reference TRBV19 and TRBJ2-5): DGGITQSPKYLFRKEGQNVTLSCEQNLNHDAMYWYRQDPGQGLRLIYYSQIVNDFQKGDIAEGYSVSREKKESFPLTVTSAQKNPTAFYLCASGDLGSQETQYFGPGTRLLVL.

This clonotype was picked up many times. CDR3 protein: CASSPSSSSTYYGYTF. The CDR3 DNA reads as TGTGCCAGCAGCCCGTCGAGTTCCTCGACTTACTATGGCTACACCTTC. V gene TRBV12-3 or TRBV12-4 combines with J gene TRBJ1-2; D unclear. CDR3 size: 16 residues. V lost 6 bases, J lost 3 bases, and 20 bases lay in between.

The sample holds many counts of this clonotype. The chain couples TRBV9 to TRBJ1-2; tentatively, D is TRBD1 (5 bases). This CDR3 is built from 13 residues. Trimming removed 7 bases at V and 7 bases at J, with 17 bases between. The germline gives CDR1 SGDLS, CDR2 YYNGEE. The CDR3, as DNA: TGTGCCAGCTTAGACAGCGGAACGGGTGGCTACACCTTC. Its translation: CASLDSGTGGYTF.

V is TRBV30 and J is TRBJ1-1, with TRBD1 matching 10 bases. The germline V gene has CDR1 GTSNPN and CDR2 SVGIG (reference sequence). Germline trimming cut 7 bases from V and 6 bases from J; bases unmatched to any gene: 5. This CDR3 comprises 12 residues. CDR3 DNA: TGTGCCTTCGGGGACAGGGGCGCTGAAGCTTTCTTT. Translated, it gives CAFGDRGAEAFF.

The rearrangement links TRBV10-3 to TRBJ2-7; 9 positions match TRBD1. After removal of 5 bases from V and 5 bases from J, the junction contained 13 bases not matched to a gene. Germline V gene data show CDR1 as ENHRY and CDR2 as SYGVKD. This CDR3 has 16 amino acids. CDR3 region: CAISYNMGQGYNEQYF. The CDR3 DNA sequence: TGTGCCATCAGTTACAACATGGGACAGGGTTATAACGAGCAGTACTTC.